One and the same sample provided the 16 T cell receptor beta chains below, sequenced in a study of blood T cell repertoires in COVID-19. TCRdb keeps only in-frame clones here, not all; method: immunoSEQ multiplex PCR. The table lists under 130,000 clones, about four fifths of them singletons. The sample taken for sequencing was peripheral blood. The receptors come from an elderly man with acute or convalescent COVID-19.

The CDR3 here is CASSVDGGTEAFF. The CDR3 bases are TGTGCCAGCAGCGTAGATGGGGGGACTGAAGCTTTCTTT. The V gene is TRBV9, the J gene TRBJ1-1; D is perhaps TRBD1 (5 bases). V lost 0 bases, J lost 5 bases, and 8 bases lay in between. The CDR3 length is 13 residues. Germline CDR1 SGDLS, CDR2 YYNGEE.

V is TRBV12-3 or TRBV12-4 and J is TRBJ1-5, with 7 positions matching TRBD1. The CDR3 is made up of 13 amino acids. Losses at the gene ends were 6 bases for V and 3 bases for J; bases not matched to a gene: 2. As DNA, the CDR3 is TGTGCCAGCAGCAGGGGGACCAATCAGCCCCAGCATTTT. It yields the protein CASSRGTNQPQHF.

This chain connects TRBV14 to TRBJ1-1; no clear D. The CDR3 spans 13 residues. V was cut by 5 bases and J by 3 bases, with 10 bases left in between. CDR1 SGHDN and CDR2 FVKESK come from the germline V gene. The CDR3 DNA is TGTGCCAGCAGCGCCCAGGTGTACACTGAAGCTTTCTTT. Translating gives CASSAQVYTEAFF.

The V gene is TRBV7-2, the J gene TRBJ2-1, with D perhaps TRBD2 (5 bases). The CDR3 extends over 15 amino acids. The V end lost 3 bases, the J end lost 1 base, and 10 bases lay between the germline ends. CDR1 and CDR2 (germline): SGHTA, FQGNSA. CDR3 sequence: CASSLDGKSYNEQFF. In DNA, the CDR3 is TGTGCCAGCAGCTTGGACGGGAAGTCCTACAATGAGCAGTTCTTC. Full variable domain (rest looked up from reference TRBV7-2 and TRBJ2-1): GAGVSQSPSNKVTEKGKDVELRCDPISGHTALYWYRQSLGQGLEFLIYFQGNSAPDKSGLPSDRFSAERTGGSVSTLTIQRTQQEDSAVYLCASSLDGKSYNEQFFGPGTRLTVL.

In nucleotides, the CDR3 is TGTGCCAGCAGCTTAACCCCAGGGGACGGCTACAATGAGCAGTTCTTC. It codes for CASSLTPGDGYNEQFF. This chain links TRBV7-3 with TRBJ2-1; possibly TRBD1 for D (6 bases). V lost 0 bases and J 3 bases, leaving 12 bases between the germline ends. This CDR3 region has 16 residues. CDR1 is SGHTA and CDR2 is FQGTGA in the germline V gene.

This clone was seen more than once but under ten times. This sequence joins TRBV18 and TRBJ2-7, with D perhaps matching TRBD2 (5 bases). Germline V gene data show CDR1 as KGHSH and CDR2 as LQKENI. V was shortened by 2 bases and J by 2 bases, with 13 bases between the two germline ends. The CDR3 has 15 amino acids. CDR3 residues: CASSPRNTGTYEQYF. CDR3 bases: TGTGCCAGCTCACCAAGGAACACGGGAACCTACGAGCAGTACTTC.

The chain carries TRBV29-1 and TRBJ2-5; D is unclear. The CDR3 is made up of 14 amino acids. Germline assignment: CDR1 SQVTM and CDR2 ANQGSEA. Trimming stripped 1 base from V and 5 bases from J, with 14 bases between. CDR3 sequence: CSVEGAMDPETQYF. In nucleotides, the CDR3 is TGCAGCGTTGAAGGGGCCATGGATCCGGAGACCCAGTACTTC.

The rearrangement joins TRBV3-1 (or the pseudogene TRBV3-2) to TRBJ1-1; D is ambiguous. Trimming stripped 1 base from V and 3 bases from J, with 9 bases between. The V gene's germline CDR1 is LGHDT and CDR2 YNNKEL (reference sequence). CDR3 length: 14 amino acids. The CDR3 DNA is TGTGCCAGCAGCCAAGGGGCCAGGTACACTGAAGCTTTCTTT. Encoded protein: CASSQGARYTEAFF.

Comments on this clone: Within the sample, other DNA sequences also encode this same CDR3. The V call is TRBV5-1, the J call TRBJ2-2; no clear D gene. This CDR3 contains 14 residues. CDR1 SGHRS and CDR2 YFSETQ come from the germline V gene. The V gene lost 0 bases and the J gene lost 2 bases, with 5 bases spanning the gap. This chain's CDR3 is CASSLGGNTGELFF. The CDR3 DNA reads TGCGCCAGCAGCTTGGGAGGTAACACCGGGGAGCTGTTTTTT. The variable domain in full, with the rest retrieved from reference TRBV5-1 and TRBJ2-2, is KAGVTQTPRYLIKTRGQQVTLSCSPISGHRSVSWYQQTPGQGLQFLFEYFSETQRNKGNFPGRFSGRQFSNSRSEMNVSTLELGDSALYLCASSLGGNTGELFFGEGSRLTVL.

V and J are TRBV11-2 and TRBJ2-7; TRBD2 is a possible D gene (6 bases). Per germline, CDR1 SGHAT and CDR2 FQNNGV. V was cut by 1 base and J by 7 bases, with 14 bases left in between. The CDR3 runs to 14 residues. The CDR3 region has the DNA TGTGCCAGCAGCTTAGTTCTTGCGGGAAGGGAGCAGTACTTC. This gives the protein CASSLVLAGREQYF.

The rearrangement joins TRBV29-1 to TRBJ2-5, with 9 bases aligning to TRBD2. The CDR3 consists of 13 residues. Germline lookup yields CDR1 SQVTM and CDR2 ANQGSEA. V was clipped by 6 bases and J by 3 bases; unmatched bases: 5. DNA for the CDR3: TGCAGCGTCGAGACTAGCGGAAAAGAGACCCAGTACTTC. It translates to CSVETSGKETQYF. The entire variable domain, with the rest obtained from reference TRBV29-1 and TRBJ2-5, is as follows: SAVISQKPSRDICQRGTSLTIQCQVDSQVTMMFWYRQQPGQSLTLIATANQGSEATYESGFVIDKFPISRPNLTFSTLTVSNMSPEDSSIYLCSVETSGKETQYFGPGTRLLVL.

The V gene is TRBV18, the J gene TRBJ2-7; 8 nucleotides agree with TRBD2. CDR3 length: 14 amino acids. The germline V gene has CDR1 KGHSH and CDR2 LQKENI. V dropped 2 bases and J dropped 2; count of bases not matched to a gene: 2. In DNA form, the CDR3 reads TGTGCCAGCTCACCAGTTAGCGGGGCCTACGAGCAGTACTTC. Translating it yields CASSPVSGAYEQYF.

The chain links TRBV19 to TRBJ2-1; 9 bases line up with TRBD2. Germline V gives CDR1 LNHDA, CDR2 SQIVND (reference sequence). The CDR3 consists of 15 residues. The junction had 4 bases not matched to a gene; V was cut back by 5 bases and J by 2 bases. CDR3 nucleotide sequence: TGTGCCAGTAGTGCCCGCGGGGGGGCCTACAATGAGCAGTTCTTC. Translation: CASSARGGAYNEQFF.

The chain joins TRBV7-2 to TRBJ2-3, with TRBD1 as a possible D gene (6 bases). Germline values: CDR1 SGHTA, CDR2 FQGNSA. CDR3 length: 15 amino acids. The V end lost 5 bases, the J end lost 4 bases, and 16 bases lay between the germline ends. The CDR3 nucleotides read TGTGCCAGCAGCGCACAGGGACCGCTAGCAGATACGCAGTATTTT. Its protein is CASSAQGPLADTQYF.

The count of this clone is one. The chain combines TRBV28 with TRBJ2-2; TRBD1 agrees at 7 bases. V shed 7 bases and J 4 bases; nucleotides not matched to a gene: 3. Germline V gives CDR1 MDHEN, CDR2 SYDVKM. The CDR3 length is 13 residues. CDR3 protein: CASNSGGTGELFF. Here the CDR3 DNA reads TGTGCCAGCAACTCAGGGGGCACCGGGGAGCTGTTTTTT.

This clone showed up just a few times. The gene calls are TRBV7-3 and TRBJ2-1; TRBD2 aligns across 10 bases. Germline CDR1 reads SGHTA; CDR2 reads FQGTGA. CDR3 length equals 15 residues. V lost 1 base to trimming and J lost 10 bases; unmatched junction nucleotides: 7. The CDR3 protein is CASSLISGRSGEQFF. For the CDR3, the DNA is TGTGCCAGCAGCTTAATTAGCGGGAGGTCGGGAGAGCAGTTCTTC.